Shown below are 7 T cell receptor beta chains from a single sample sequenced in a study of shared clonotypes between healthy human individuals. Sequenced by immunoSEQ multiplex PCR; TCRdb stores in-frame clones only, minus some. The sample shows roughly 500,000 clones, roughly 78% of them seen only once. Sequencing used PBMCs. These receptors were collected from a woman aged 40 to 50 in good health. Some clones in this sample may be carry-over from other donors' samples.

CDR3 residues: CASSPRGFGNTEAFF. The CDR3 nucleotides read TGTGCCAGCAGCCCTCGGGGCTTTGGGAACACTGAAGCTTTCTTT. The V call is TRBV7-2, the J call TRBJ1-1, with D possibly matching TRBD1 (5 bases). This CDR3 has 15 amino acids. Deletions cut 5 bases from V and 1 base from J, with 14 bases between. CDR1 and CDR2 (germline): SGHTA, FQGNSA.

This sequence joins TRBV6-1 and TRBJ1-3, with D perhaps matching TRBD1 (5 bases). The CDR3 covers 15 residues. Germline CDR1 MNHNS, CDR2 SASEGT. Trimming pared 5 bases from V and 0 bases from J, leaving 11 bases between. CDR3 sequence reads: CASSSGTASGNTIYF. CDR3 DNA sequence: TGTGCCAGCAGTTCCGGGACGGCCTCTGGAAACACCATATATTTT.

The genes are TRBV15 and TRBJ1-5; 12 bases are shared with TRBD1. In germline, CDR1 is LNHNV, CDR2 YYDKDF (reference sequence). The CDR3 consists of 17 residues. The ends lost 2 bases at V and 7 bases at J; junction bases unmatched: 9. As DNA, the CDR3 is TGTGCCACCAGCAGACTTTCCGGGGGACAGGGGGCCCAGCCCCAGCATTTT. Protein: CATSRLSGGQGAQPQHF.

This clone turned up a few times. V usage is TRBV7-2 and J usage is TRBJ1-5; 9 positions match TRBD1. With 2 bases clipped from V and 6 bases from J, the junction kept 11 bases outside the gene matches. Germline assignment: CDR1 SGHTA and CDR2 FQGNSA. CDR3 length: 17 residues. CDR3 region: CASSLRDRANFPQPQHF. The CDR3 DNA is TGTGCCAGCAGCTTAAGGGACAGGGCCAATTTTCCTCAGCCCCAGCATTTT.

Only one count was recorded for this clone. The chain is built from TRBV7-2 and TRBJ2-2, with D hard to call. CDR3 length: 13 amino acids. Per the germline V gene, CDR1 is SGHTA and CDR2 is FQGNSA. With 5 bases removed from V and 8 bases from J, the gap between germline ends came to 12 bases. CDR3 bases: TGTGCCAGCAGCCCCACCACTTCGGGGGAGCTGTTTTTT. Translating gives CASSPTTSGELFF.

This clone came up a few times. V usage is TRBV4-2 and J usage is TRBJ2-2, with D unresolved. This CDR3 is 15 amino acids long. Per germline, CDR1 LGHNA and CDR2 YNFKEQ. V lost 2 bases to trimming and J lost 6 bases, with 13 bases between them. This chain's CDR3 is CASSQLVGVPGELFF. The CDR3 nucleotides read TGTGCCAGCAGCCAACTCGTGGGTGTGCCCGGGGAGCTGTTTTTT.

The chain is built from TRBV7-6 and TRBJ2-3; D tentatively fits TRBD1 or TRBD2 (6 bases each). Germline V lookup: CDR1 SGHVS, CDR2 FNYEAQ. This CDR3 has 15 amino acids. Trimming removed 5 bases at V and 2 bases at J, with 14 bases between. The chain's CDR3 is CASSPQWGATDTQYF. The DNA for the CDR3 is TGTGCCAGCAGCCCTCAATGGGGGGCCACAGATACGCAGTATTTT. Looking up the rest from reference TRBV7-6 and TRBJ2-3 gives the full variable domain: GAGVSQSPRYKVTKRGQDVALRCDPISGHVSLYWYRQALGQGPEFLTYFNYEAQQDKSGLPNDRFSAERPEGSISTLTIQRTEQRDSAMYRCASSPQWGATDTQYFGPGTRLTVL.